This T cell receptor (beta chain) is from a study of blood T cell repertoires in COVID-19. Background on the study: Spain, Italy and the United States supplied samples that represented acute and convalescent COVID-19.

The trim removed 1 base at V and 0 bases at J, leaving 3 bases unmatched. There are 15 residues in the CDR3. Germline assignment: CDR1 LGHNA and CDR2 YSLEER. Data came from immunoSEQ multiplex PCR; TCRdb stores just in-frame clones and leaves some out. The repertoire holds 300,000 or so clones, with around nine tenths as singletons. The chain couples TRBV4-3 to TRBJ2-7; 7 bases match TRBD1. The TCR was taken from a woman in her 30s who had recovered from COVID-19. Material for sequencing was PBMCs or T cells enriched from blood (not recorded which). CDR3 sequence reads: CASSQGGTDSYEQYF. CDR3 nucleotide sequence: TGCGCCAGCAGCCAAGGAGGGACAGACTCCTACGAGCAGTACTTC.